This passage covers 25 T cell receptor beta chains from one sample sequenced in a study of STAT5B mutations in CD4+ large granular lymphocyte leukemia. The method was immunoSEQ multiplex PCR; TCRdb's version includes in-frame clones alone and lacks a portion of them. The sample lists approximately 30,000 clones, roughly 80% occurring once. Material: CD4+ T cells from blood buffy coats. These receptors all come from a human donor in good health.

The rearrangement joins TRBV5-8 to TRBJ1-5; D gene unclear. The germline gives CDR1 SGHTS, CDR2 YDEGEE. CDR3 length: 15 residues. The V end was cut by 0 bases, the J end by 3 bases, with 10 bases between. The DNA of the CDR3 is TGTGCCAGCAGCTTGGGAGGTTTGGACAATCAGCCCCAGCATTTT. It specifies CASSLGGLDNQPQHF.

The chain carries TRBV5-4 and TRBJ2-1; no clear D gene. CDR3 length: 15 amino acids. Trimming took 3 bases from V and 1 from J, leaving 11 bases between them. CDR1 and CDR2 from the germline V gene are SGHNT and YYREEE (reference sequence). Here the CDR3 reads CASSSDLSSYNEQFF. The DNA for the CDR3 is TGTGCCAGCAGCTCGGACCTCTCGTCCTACAATGAGCAGTTCTTC.

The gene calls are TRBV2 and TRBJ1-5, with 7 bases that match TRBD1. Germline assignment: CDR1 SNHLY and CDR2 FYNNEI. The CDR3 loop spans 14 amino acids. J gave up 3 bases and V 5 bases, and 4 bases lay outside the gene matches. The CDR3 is CASSSTGFNQPQHF. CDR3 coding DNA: TGTGCCAGCAGTTCGACAGGGTTCAATCAGCCCCAGCATTTT.

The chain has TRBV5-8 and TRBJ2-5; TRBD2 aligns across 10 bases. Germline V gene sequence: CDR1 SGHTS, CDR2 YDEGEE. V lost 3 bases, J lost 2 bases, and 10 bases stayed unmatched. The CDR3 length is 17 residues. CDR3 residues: CASSSWTSGPLQETQYF. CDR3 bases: TGTGCCAGCAGCTCCTGGACTAGCGGCCCCCTTCAAGAGACCCAGTACTTC.

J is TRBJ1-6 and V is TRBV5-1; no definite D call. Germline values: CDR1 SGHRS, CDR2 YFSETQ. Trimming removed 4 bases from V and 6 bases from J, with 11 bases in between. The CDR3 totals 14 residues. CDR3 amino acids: CASSLRELNSPLHF. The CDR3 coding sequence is TGCGCCAGCAGCCTCCGGGAACTTAATTCACCCCTCCACTTT. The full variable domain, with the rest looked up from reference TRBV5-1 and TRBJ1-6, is KAGVTQTPRYLIKTRGQQVTLSCSPISGHRSVSWYQQTPGQGLQFLFEYFSETQRNKGNFPGRFSGRQFSNSRSEMNVSTLELGDSALYLCASSLRELNSPLHFGNGTRLTVT.

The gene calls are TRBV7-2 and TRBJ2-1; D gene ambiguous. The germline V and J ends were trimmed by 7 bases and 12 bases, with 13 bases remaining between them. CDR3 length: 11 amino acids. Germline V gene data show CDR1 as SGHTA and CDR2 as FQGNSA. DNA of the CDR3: TGTGCCAGCACCAGTAGTTGGTGGCAGTTCTTC. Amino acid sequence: CASTSSWWQFF.

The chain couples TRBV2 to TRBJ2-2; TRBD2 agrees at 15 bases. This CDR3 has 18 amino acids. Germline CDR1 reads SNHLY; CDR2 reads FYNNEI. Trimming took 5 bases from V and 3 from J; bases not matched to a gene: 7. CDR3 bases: TGTGCCAGCAGTAGGACTAGCGGGGGGGCCAAGGACACCGGGGAGCTGTTTTTT. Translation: CASSRTSGGAKDTGELFF.

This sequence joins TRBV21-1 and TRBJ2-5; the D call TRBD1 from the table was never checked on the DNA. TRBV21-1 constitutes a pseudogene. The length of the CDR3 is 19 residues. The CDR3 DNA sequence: TGTGCCAGCAGCAAAGGGACAGTTTCGGGACCGGGACGACAAGAGACCCAGTACTTC. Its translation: CASSKGTVSGPGRQETQYF.

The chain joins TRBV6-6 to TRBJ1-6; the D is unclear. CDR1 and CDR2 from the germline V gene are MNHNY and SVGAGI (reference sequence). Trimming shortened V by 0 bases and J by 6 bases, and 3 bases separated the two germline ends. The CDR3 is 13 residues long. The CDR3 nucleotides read TGTGCCAGCAGTTACTCGGGTAATTCACCCCTCCACTTT. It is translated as CASSYSGNSPLHF.

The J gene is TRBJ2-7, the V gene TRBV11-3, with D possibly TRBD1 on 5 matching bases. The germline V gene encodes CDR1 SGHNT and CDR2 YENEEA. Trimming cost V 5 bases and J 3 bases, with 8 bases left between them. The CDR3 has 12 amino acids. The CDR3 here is CASSPDSYEQYF. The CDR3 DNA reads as TGTGCCAGCAGCCCCGACAGCTACGAGCAGTACTTC.

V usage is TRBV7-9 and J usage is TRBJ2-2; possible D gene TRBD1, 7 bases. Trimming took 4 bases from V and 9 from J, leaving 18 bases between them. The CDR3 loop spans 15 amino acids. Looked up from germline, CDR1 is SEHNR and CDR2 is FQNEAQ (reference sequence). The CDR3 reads CASSSRGTAFRELFF. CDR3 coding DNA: TGTGCCAGCAGCTCGCGCGGGACAGCGTTCCGGGAGCTGTTTTTT.

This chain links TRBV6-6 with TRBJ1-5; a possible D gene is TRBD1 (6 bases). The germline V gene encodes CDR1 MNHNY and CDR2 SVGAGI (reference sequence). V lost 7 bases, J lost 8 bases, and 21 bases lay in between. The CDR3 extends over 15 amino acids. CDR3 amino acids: CASTQSTGRRKPQHF. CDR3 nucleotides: TGTGCCAGCACCCAATCTACAGGGCGGAGAAAGCCCCAGCATTTT.

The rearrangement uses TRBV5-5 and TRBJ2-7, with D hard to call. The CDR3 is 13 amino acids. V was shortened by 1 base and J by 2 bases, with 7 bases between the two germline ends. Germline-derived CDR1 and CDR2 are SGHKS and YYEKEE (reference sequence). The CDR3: CASSLSAPYEQYF. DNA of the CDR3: TGTGCCAGCAGCTTGTCTGCCCCCTACGAGCAGTACTTC.

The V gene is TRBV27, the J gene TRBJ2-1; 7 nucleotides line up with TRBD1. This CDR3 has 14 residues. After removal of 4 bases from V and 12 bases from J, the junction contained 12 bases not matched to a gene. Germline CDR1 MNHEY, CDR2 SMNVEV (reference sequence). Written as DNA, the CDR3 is TGTGCCAGCAGTTCCTCCAGAGGGGGCGGTGGGCAGTTCTTC. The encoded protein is CASSSSRGGGGQFF.

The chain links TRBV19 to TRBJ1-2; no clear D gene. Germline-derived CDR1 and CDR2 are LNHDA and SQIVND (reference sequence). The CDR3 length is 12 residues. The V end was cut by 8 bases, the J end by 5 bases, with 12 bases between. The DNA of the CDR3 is TGTGCCAGTGAAGCCCGGGATTATGGCTACACCTTC. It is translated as CASEARDYGYTF. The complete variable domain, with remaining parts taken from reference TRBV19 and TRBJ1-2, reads DGGITQSPKYLFRKEGQNVTLSCEQNLNHDAMYWYRQDPGQGLRLIYYSQIVNDFQKGDIAEGYSVSREKKESFPLTVTSAQKNPTAFYLCASEARDYGYTFGSGTRLTVV.

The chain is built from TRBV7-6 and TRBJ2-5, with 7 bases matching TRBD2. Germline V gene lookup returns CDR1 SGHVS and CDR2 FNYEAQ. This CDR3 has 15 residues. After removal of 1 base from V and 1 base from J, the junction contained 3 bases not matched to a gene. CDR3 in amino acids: CASSLGASGQETQYF. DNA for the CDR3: TGTGCCAGCAGCTTAGGGGCTAGCGGCCAAGAGACCCAGTACTTC.

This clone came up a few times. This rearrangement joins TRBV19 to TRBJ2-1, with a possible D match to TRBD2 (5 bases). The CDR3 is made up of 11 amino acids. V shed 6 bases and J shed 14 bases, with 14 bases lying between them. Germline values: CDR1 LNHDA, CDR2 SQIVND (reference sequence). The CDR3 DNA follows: TGTGCCAGTAGGACGTCGGGAAGGAAGTTCTTC. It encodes CASRTSGRKFF.

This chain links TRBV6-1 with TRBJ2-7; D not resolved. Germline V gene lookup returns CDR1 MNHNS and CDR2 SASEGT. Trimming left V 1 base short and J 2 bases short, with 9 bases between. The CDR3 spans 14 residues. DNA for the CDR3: TGTGCCAGCAGTGAAGGGAGATTGACCTACGAGCAGTACTTC. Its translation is CASSEGRLTYEQYF.

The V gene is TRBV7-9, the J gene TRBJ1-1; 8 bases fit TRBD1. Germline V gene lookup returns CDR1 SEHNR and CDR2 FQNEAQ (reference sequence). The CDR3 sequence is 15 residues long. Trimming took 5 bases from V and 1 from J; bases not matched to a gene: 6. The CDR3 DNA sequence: TGTGCCAGCAGCCGGGGCGACAGGGGGAACACTGAAGCTTTCTTT. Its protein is CASSRGDRGNTEAFF.

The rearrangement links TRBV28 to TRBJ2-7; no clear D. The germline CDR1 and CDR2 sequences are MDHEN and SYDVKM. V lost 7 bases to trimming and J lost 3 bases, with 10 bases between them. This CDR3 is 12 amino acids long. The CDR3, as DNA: TGTGCCAGCATAGGCCCTAACTACGAGCAGTACTTC. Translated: CASIGPNYEQYF.

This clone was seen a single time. CDR3 sequence: CARGTGVADTQYF. Here the CDR3 DNA reads TGTGCCCGCGGGACGGGAGTGGCAGATACGCAGTATTTT. The rearrangement joins TRBV30 to TRBJ2-3, with a tentative D call TRBD2 (6 bases). Between the trimmed V and J ends, which lost 8 bases and 4 bases, there was a span of 16 bases. Germline-derived CDR1 and CDR2 are GTSNPN and SVGIG (reference sequence). The CDR3 is 13 residues long. Complete variable domain (other parts from reference TRBV30 and TRBJ2-3): SQTIHQWPATLVQPVGSPLSLECTVEGTSNPNLYWYRQAAGRGLQLLFYSVGIGQISSEVPQNLSASRPQDRQFILSSKKLLLSDSGFYLCARGTGVADTQYFGPGTRLTVL.

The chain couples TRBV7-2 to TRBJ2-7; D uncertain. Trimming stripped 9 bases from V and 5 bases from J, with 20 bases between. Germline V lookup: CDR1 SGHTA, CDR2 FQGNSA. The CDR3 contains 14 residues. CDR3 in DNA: TGTGCCAGTAGTTACAATGGACCCAAGGACGAGCAGTACTTC. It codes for CASSYNGPKDEQYF. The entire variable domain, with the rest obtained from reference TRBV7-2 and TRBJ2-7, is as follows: GAGVSQSPSNKVTEKGKDVELRCDPISGHTALYWYRQSLGQGLEFLIYFQGNSAPDKSGLPSDRFSAERTGGSVSTLTIQRTQQEDSAVYLCASSYNGPKDEQYFGPGTRLTVT.

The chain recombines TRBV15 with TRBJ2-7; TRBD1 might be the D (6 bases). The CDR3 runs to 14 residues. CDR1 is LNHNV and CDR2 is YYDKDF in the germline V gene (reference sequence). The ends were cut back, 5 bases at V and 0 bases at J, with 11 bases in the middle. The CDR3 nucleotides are TGTGCCACCAGCTTTTCACAGGGCTCCTACGAGCAGTACTTC. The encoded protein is CATSFSQGSYEQYF.

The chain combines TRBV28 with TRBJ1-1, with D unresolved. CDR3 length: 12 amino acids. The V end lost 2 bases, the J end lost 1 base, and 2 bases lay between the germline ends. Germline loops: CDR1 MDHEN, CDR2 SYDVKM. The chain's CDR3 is CASSLKNTEAFF. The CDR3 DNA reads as TGTGCCAGCAGTTTAAAGAACACTGAAGCTTTCTTT.

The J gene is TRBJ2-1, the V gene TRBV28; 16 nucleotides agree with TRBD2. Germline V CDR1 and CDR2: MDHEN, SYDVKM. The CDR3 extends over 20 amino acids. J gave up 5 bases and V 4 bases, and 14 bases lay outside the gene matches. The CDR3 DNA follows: TGTGCCAGCAGTTCTTCCCCGGGACTAGCGGGGGGGCCTAGGAACAATGAGCAGTTCTTC. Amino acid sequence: CASSSSPGLAGGPRNNEQFF.